This T cell receptor beta chain was identified in a study of cytomegalovirus exposure and HLA in healthy donors. Looking at the study overall: The 120 validation repertoires matched the 500 to 750 first-cohort repertoires in platform, a later analysis reported.

Profiling relied on immunoSEQ multiplex PCR, and the TCRdb table lists in-frame clones only, not all of them. The data show about 240,000 clones, 70% to 90% seen once. As regards this clone: The antigen remains unidentified.

Germline lookup yields CDR1 MNHEY and CDR2 SMNVEV (reference sequence). Trimming at V came to 5 bases and at J to 0 bases, leaving 7 bases not matched to a gene. This CDR3 region has 18 residues. General observations from the study: There were 150 or so TCR beta chains listed as cytomegalovirus-associated.

This receptor was identified in a woman younger than 45 in good health and CMV-seropositive. The sequencing input was PBMCs. This sequence joins TRBV27 and TRBJ2-6; 10 bases line up with TRBD1. CDR3 coding DNA: TGTGCCAGCAGTCCATGGACAGGGGGAAGCTCTGGGGCCAACGTCCTGACTTTC. This translates into CASSPWTGGSSGANVLTF.